This note documents a single TCR beta chain sequence. No antigen is known for it. The read ends 3 residues early relative to the CDR3; the germline J gene fills the gap. Using immunoSEQ multiplex PCR, the repertoire was profiled, and TCRdb retains in-frame clones only, with some absent. The sample table includes 25,000 to 30,000 clones. This entry belongs to a study of TET2 disruption in CD19-targeted CAR T cells. Germline V gene data show CDR1 as MGHRA and CDR2 as YSYEKL. The V and J ends lost 4 bases and 5 bases, in that order; junction bases with no gene match: 13. The CDR3 runs 17 residues. Treatment meaning: autologous CTL019 cells: CD19 CAR with 4-1BB and CD3 zeta domains. The CD19 CAR carried TCR zeta and 4-1BB signaling domains. The starting T cells for CTL019 came from a peripheral blood leukapheresis.

This sequence originates from a man aged 70 or older with chronic lymphocytic leukemia. V and J are TRBV4-1 and TRBJ2-5; the match to TRBD1 covers 10 bases. The starting material was CD8- CAR+ T cells sorted from cultured blood T cells, obtained for CD19 CAR T cell therapy. Sample subset: CD8-negative CAR-positive T cells from the infusion product. The CDR3 here is CASSLHTTGGTFETQYF. The sequenced part of the CDR3 DNA is TGCGCCAGCAGCCTACACACGACAGGGGGCACGTTCGAGACC.